The 25 T cell receptor beta chains below come from one sample, sequenced in a study of cytomegalovirus exposure and HLA in healthy donors. This PCR relied on a set of 60 Vbeta primers and 13 Jbeta primers. The assay was immunoSEQ multiplex PCR, and TCRdb's table has in-frame clones only and misses some. Among some 42,000 clones listed, 50% to 55% were seen once. Sequencing input: PBMCs. The receptor source for this set is a human donor in good health.

As DNA, the CDR3 is TGTGCCAGCAGCTTAGAAGGGGGGAACACTGAAGCTTTCTTT. Its translation: CASSLEGGNTEAFF. The chain has TRBV7-9 and TRBJ1-1, with D maybe TRBD1 (6 bases). This CDR3 comprises 14 residues. V lost 1 base and J 1 base, leaving 7 bases between the germline ends. CDR1 is SEHNR and CDR2 is FQNEAQ in the germline V gene (reference sequence).

This chain links TRBV18 with TRBJ2-7; TRBD2 matches at 10 bases. Looked up from germline, CDR1 is KGHSH and CDR2 is LQKENI. Trimming took 4 bases from V and 2 from J; bases not matched to a gene: 11. The CDR3 runs to 17 residues. The DNA for the CDR3 is TGTGCCAGCTCACGAGGGGCTAGCGGGAGAGGGGCCTACGAGCAGTACTTC. This codes for CASSRGASGRGAYEQYF.

This clone was seen a few times. V gene TRBV28 combines with J gene TRBJ2-7; D possibly corresponds to TRBD2 (5 bases). The CDR3 is 15 residues long. V lost 5 bases and J lost 2, with 16 bases in between. Germline V gene sequence: CDR1 MDHEN, CDR2 SYDVKM. In DNA form, the CDR3 reads TGTGCCAGCAGTCCCAGCGACATGGGAGCCTACGAGCAGTACTTC. Translation: CASSPSDMGAYEQYF.

The chain combines TRBV28 with TRBJ1-6, with 10 bases identical to TRBD1. The V and J ends lost 7 bases and 11 bases, in that order; junction bases with no gene match: 11. CDR1 is MDHEN and CDR2 is SYDVKM in the germline V gene. This CDR3 comprises 15 residues. The DNA for the CDR3 is TGTGCCAGCACCGCAACGACAGGGGGCGGTACACCCCTCCACTTT. Protein: CASTATTGGGTPLHF.

The chain carries TRBV28 and TRBJ1-1; tentative D call: TRBD1 (6 bases). CDR1 is MDHEN and CDR2 is SYDVKM in the germline V gene. The CDR3 extends over 13 amino acids. V shed 4 bases and J shed 7 bases, with 13 bases lying between them. The CDR3: CASSYRVTGEAFF. The CDR3, as DNA: TGTGCCAGCAGTTACAGGGTAACGGGTGAAGCTTTCTTT.

This rearrangement joins TRBV10-3 to TRBJ2-1, with 13 nucleotides matching TRBD2. Trimming cost V 6 bases and J 4 bases; bases outside gene matches: 3. Germline V gene sequence: CDR1 ENHRY, CDR2 SYGVKD. There are 15 residues in the CDR3. CDR3 DNA: TGTGCCATCAGACCGACTAGCGGGAGGTACAATGAGCAGTTCTTC. Residues: CAIRPTSGRYNEQFF.

V gene TRBV4-1 combines with J gene TRBJ2-1; 10 bases fit TRBD2. The ends lost 4 bases at V and 0 bases at J; junction bases unmatched: 3. Germline CDR1 reads MGHRA; CDR2 reads YSYEKL. The CDR3 runs 16 residues. CDR3 DNA sequence: TGCGCCAGCAGCCCCAGGACTAGCGGCTCCTACAATGAGCAGTTCTTC. Translation gives CASSPRTSGSYNEQFF.

This chain uses TRBV6-1 with TRBJ2-5, with 9 bases identical to TRBD1. V shed 5 bases, J shed 4 bases, and the junction held 8 bases outside the gene matches. This CDR3 region has 15 residues. The germline gives CDR1 MNHNS, CDR2 SASEGT. CDR3 DNA: TGTGCCAGCAGTCGGGGACAGGGCTCGGGAGAGACCCAGTACTTC. This gives the protein CASSRGQGSGETQYF.

The chain links TRBV6-5 to TRBJ2-7, with 9 bases fitting TRBD1. V lost 6 bases, J lost 6 bases, and 12 bases stayed unmatched. Germline lookup yields CDR1 MNHEY and CDR2 SVGAGI. The CDR3 contains 15 residues. The CDR3 nucleotides are TGTGCCAGCAGGGCCCTGGGACAGGGAGTTCCCGAGCAGTACTTC. It translates to CASRALGQGVPEQYF.

This chain links TRBV9 with TRBJ2-6; 8 nucleotides match TRBD2. The CDR3 loop spans 18 amino acids. Germline assignment: CDR1 SGDLS and CDR2 YYNGEE. The junction had 13 bases not matched to a gene; V was cut back by 4 bases and J by 4 bases. The CDR3 protein is CASSSRTSTRSGANVLTF. As DNA, the CDR3 is TGTGCCAGCAGCTCCCGGACTAGCACGCGTTCGGGGGCCAACGTCCTGACTTTC.

This chain joins TRBV7-3 and TRBJ1-5; the D gene is possibly TRBD1 (5 bases). V was shortened by 7 bases and J by 13 bases, with 17 bases between the two germline ends. This CDR3 region has 12 residues. The germline V gene has CDR1 SGHTA and CDR2 FQGTGA. CDR3 protein: CASNRNRDSQHF. The CDR3 DNA follows: TGTGCCAGCAACCGAAATCGGGACTCACAGCATTTT.

V is TRBV6-4 and J is TRBJ2-2, with D hard to call. Germline CDR1 and CDR2: MRHNA and SNTAGT. This CDR3 has 13 amino acids. V lost 3 bases and J lost 3, with 5 bases in between. This CDR3 reads CASSEIDTGELFF. Written as DNA, the CDR3 is TGTGCCAGCAGTGAGATAGACACCGGGGAGCTGTTTTTT.

The J gene is TRBJ1-1, the V gene TRBV30, with D unresolved. Between the trimmed V and J ends, which lost 7 bases and 4 bases, there was a span of 16 bases. Germline-derived CDR1 and CDR2 are GTSNPN and SVGIG (reference sequence). The CDR3 contains 13 residues. CDR3 bases: TGTGCCTTATCCAGATCGGGAGGCACTGAAGCTTTCTTT. It yields the protein CALSRSGGTEAFF. Complete variable domain (other parts from reference TRBV30 and TRBJ1-1): SQTIHQWPATLVQPVGSPLSLECTVEGTSNPNLYWYRQAAGRGLQLLFYSVGIGQISSEVPQNLSASRPQDRQFILSSKKLLLSDSGFYLCALSRSGGTEAFFGQGTRLTVV.

This clone was observed a handful of times. This chain joins TRBV7-2 and TRBJ2-1, with TRBD2 matching over 9 bases. Germline assignment: CDR1 SGHTA and CDR2 FQGNSA. V was pared by 5 bases and J by 9 bases, with 5 bases of the junction left unmatched. CDR3 size: 13 residues. The CDR3 DNA follows: TGTGCCAGCAGCCCAGGGACTAGCAGTGAGCAGTTCTTC. Protein: CASSPGTSSEQFF.

The V gene is TRBV5-1, the J gene TRBJ1-2, with TRBD1 as a possible D gene (6 bases). Germline V gives CDR1 SGHRS, CDR2 YFSETQ. The CDR3 loop spans 14 amino acids. Trimming cost V 0 bases and J 5 bases, with 11 bases left between them. This chain's CDR3 is CASSLDRVQYGYTF. For the CDR3, the DNA is TGCGCCAGCAGCTTGGACAGGGTGCAATATGGCTACACCTTC.

This clone was observed a few times. The chain carries TRBV7-2 and TRBJ1-4; D unresolved. The CDR3 is 17 amino acids. Trimming took 1 base from V and 5 from J, leaving 17 bases between them. Germline CDR1 SGHTA, CDR2 FQGNSA. This CDR3 reads CASSLGGVRTPNEKLFF. The CDR3, as DNA: TGTGCCAGCAGCTTAGGTGGTGTCCGTACACCCAATGAAAAACTGTTTTTT.

This chain uses TRBV18 with TRBJ1-3, with TRBD1 matching 7 bases. In germline, CDR1 is KGHSH, CDR2 LQKENI. Germline trimming cut 4 bases from V and 0 bases from J; bases unmatched to any gene: 3. The CDR3 extends over 15 amino acids. The CDR3 spells CASSRDSYSGNTIYF. The CDR3 DNA reads TGTGCCAGCTCACGGGACAGTTACTCTGGAAACACCATATATTTT.

In this sample, this clone turned up a few times. This chain connects TRBV6-5 to TRBJ2-3; 9 nucleotides agree with TRBD2. CDR1 is MNHEY and CDR2 is SVGAGI in the germline V gene. J gave up 2 bases and V 8 bases, and 8 bases lay outside the gene matches. The CDR3 extends over 15 amino acids. The DNA for the CDR3 is TGTGCCAGCGCACGTAGCGGGAGAAACACAGATACGCAGTATTTT. Protein product: CASARSGRNTDTQYF.

In nucleotides, the CDR3 is TGTGCCAGCAGCTTGAGCGGGAAGATGGACGAGCAGTACTTC. Protein product: CASSLSGKMDEQYF. The rearrangement joins TRBV9 to TRBJ2-5; TRBD2 agrees at 7 bases. The end of the DNA fits TRBJ2-7 better, so the J call may be wrong. This CDR3 is 14 amino acids long. CDR1 is SGDLS, CDR2 YYNGEE, per germline.

The chain employs TRBV6-5 and TRBJ1-5, with D hard to call. Between the trimmed V and J ends, which lost 7 bases and 1 base, there was a span of 5 bases. Per germline, CDR1 MNHEY and CDR2 SVGAGI. The CDR3 sequence is 12 residues long. The CDR3 protein is CASTMSNQPQHF. DNA of the CDR3: TGTGCCAGCACAATGAGCAATCAGCCCCAGCATTTT.

The chain links TRBV29-1 to TRBJ2-5; TRBD1 matches 8 bases. Trimming cost V 8 bases and J 4 bases; bases outside gene matches: 6. The CDR3 extends over 12 amino acids. CDR1 is SQVTM and CDR2 is ANQGSEA in the germline V gene. The CDR3 nucleotides read TGCAGCACGGACAGGGCGGGAGAGACCCAGTACTTC. Amino acid sequence: CSTDRAGETQYF.

CDR3 bases: TGTGCCAGCAGCGTCCCGCGAGGGGGGGCAACAGATACGCAGTATTTT. Protein: CASSVPRGGATDTQYF. V gene TRBV11-2 combines with J gene TRBJ2-3, with a weak D call TRBD2 (7 bases). The CDR3 has 16 residues. The germline CDR1 and CDR2 sequences are SGHAT and FQNNGV. V lost 5 bases, J lost 3 bases, and 18 bases lay in between.

This clone was picked up a small number of times. This rearrangement joins TRBV6-5 to TRBJ1-1; D perhaps matches TRBD1 (5 bases). Germline values: CDR1 MNHEY, CDR2 SVGAGI. The CDR3 is 14 residues long. Trimming shortened V by 2 bases and J by 5 bases, and 12 bases separated the two germline ends. The CDR3 spells CASSYGGSLTEAFF. CDR3 nucleotide sequence: TGTGCCAGCAGTTACGGGGGGTCGTTGACTGAAGCTTTCTTT.

The CDR3 region is CASSPRTPTGPSYGNTIYF. For the CDR3, the DNA is TGTGCCAGCAGCCCCCGAACACCGACAGGACCCTCTTATGGAAACACCATATATTTT. This sequence joins TRBV7-8 and TRBJ1-3; D possibly corresponds to TRBD1 (6 bases). V was trimmed by 5 bases and J by 3 bases, leaving 26 bases between them. This CDR3 spans 19 amino acids. Germline CDR1 and CDR2: SGHVS and FQNEAQ.

V usage is TRBV6-1 and J usage is TRBJ1-1; D gene unclear. Trimming shortened V by 6 bases and J by 11 bases, and 22 bases separated the two germline ends. The germline V gene encodes CDR1 MNHNS and CDR2 SASEGT. The CDR3 contains 14 residues. For the CDR3, the DNA is TGTGCCAGCAGCACCGACACCGGCCCCATGAAGGCTTTCTTT. It yields the protein CASSTDTGPMKAFF.